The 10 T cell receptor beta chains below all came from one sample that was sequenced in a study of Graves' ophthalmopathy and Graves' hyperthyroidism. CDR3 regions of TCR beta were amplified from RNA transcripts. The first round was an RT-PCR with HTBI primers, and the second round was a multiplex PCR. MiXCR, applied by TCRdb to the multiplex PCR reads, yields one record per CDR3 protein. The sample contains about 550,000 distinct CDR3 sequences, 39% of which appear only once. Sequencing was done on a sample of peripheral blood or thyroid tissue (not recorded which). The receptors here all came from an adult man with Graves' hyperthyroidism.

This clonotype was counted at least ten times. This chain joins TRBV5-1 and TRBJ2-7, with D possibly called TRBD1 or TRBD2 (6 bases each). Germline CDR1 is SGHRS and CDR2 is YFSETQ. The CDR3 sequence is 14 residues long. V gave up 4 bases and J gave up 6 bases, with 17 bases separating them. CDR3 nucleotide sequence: TGCGCCAGCAGCCGCGGGGACATTTCAGCCGAGCAGTACTTC. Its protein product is CASSRGDISAEQYF.

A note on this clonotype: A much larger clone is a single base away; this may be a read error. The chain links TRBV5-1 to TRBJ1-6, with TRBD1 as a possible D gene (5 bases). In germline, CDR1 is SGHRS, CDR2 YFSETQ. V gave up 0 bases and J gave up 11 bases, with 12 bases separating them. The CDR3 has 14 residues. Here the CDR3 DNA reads TGCGCCAGCAGCTTGGCCGGGGCAACTCCACCCCTCCACTTT. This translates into CASSLAGATPPLHF. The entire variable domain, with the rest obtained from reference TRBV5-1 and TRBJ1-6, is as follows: KAGVTQTPRYLIKTRGQQVTLSCSPISGHRSVSWYQQTPGQGLQFLFEYFSETQRNKGNFPGRFSGRQFSNSRSEMNVSTLELGDSALYLCASSLAGATPPLHFGNGTRLTVT.

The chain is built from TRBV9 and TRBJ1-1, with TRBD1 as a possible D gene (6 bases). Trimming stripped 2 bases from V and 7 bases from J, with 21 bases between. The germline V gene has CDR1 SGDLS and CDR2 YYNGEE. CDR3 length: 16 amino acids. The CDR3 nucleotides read TGTGCCAGCAGCGTCGCCCCAGGGGCAGGAAGGGTTGAAGCTTTCTTT. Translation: CASSVAPGAGRVEAFF.

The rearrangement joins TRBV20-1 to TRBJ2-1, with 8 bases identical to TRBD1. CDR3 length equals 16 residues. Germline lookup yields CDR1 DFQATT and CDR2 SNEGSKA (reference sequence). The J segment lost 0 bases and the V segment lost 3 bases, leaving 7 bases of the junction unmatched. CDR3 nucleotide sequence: TGCAGTGCTAGTCAACTCGGACAGGGCTCCTACAATGAGCAGTTCTTC. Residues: CSASQLGQGSYNEQFF.

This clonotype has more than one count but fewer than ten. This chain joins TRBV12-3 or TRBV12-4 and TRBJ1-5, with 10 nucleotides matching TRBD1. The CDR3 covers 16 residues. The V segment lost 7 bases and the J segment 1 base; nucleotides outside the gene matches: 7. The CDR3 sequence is CASTWTGGRSNQPQHF. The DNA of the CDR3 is TGTGCCAGCACCTGGACAGGGGGAAGGAGCAATCAGCCCCAGCATTTT.

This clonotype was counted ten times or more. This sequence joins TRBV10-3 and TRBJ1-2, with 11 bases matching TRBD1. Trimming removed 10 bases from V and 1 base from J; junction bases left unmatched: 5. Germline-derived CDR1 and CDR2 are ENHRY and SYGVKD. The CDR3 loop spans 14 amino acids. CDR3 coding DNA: TGTGCCACCCAGGGACAGGGGGATAACTATGGCTACACCTTC. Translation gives CATQGQGDNYGYTF.

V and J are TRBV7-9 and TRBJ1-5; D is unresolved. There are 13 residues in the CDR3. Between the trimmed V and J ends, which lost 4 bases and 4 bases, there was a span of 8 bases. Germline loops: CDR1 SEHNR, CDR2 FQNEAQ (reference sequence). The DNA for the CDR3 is TGTGCCAGCAGCTCAATGGGGAATCAGCCCCAGCATTTT. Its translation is CASSSMGNQPQHF.

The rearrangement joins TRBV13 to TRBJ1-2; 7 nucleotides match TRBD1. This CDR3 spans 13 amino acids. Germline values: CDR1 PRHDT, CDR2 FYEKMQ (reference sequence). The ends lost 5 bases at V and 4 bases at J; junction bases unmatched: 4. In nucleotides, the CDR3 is TGTGCCAGCAGCGGAGGGGGCGCCTATGGCTACACCTTC. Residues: CASSGGGAYGYTF.

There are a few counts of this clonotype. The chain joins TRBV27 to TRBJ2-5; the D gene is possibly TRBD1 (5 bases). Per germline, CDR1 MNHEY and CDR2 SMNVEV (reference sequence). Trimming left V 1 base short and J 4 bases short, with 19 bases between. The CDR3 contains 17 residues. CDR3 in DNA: TGTGCCAGCAGTTTATTATCGGGTTGGCAGGGTAGAGAGACCCAGTACTTC. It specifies CASSLLSGWQGRETQYF.

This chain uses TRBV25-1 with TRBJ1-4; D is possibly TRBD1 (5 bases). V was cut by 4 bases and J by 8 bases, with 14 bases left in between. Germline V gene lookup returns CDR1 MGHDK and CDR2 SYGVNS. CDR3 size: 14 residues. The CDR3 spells CASSATREGEKLFF. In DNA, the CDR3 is TGTGCCAGCAGTGCTACCAGGGAGGGGGAAAAACTGTTTTTT.